Reported below is one TCR beta chain. Its cognate antigen is unknown. This CDR3 region has 14 residues. Trimming took off 2 bases at V and 1 base at J, with 9 bases between the two ends. Per germline, CDR1 GTSNPN and CDR2 SVGIG (reference sequence). PCR involved 60 Vbeta and 13 Jbeta primers. The protocol was immunoSEQ multiplex PCR, while the TCRdb copy is restricted to in-frame clones and leaves out a portion. Seen in this sample are approximately 68,000 clones; the ten most common clones hold 6.5% to 9.5%. These data are taken from a study of cytomegalovirus exposure and HLA in healthy donors. Study-level points and caveats: A later analysis reported that several of the most significant clusters appeared to be linked to common viral pathogens, among them Epstein-Barr virus.

The sequence was collected from a female donor in good health and CMV-seropositive. This chain links TRBV30 with TRBJ1-3; D might be TRBD1 (5 bases). Sequencing was done on a sample of PBMCs. The CDR3 here is CAWSNRQSGNTIYF. DNA of the CDR3: TGTGCCTGGAGTAACAGGCAATCTGGAAACACCATATATTTT.